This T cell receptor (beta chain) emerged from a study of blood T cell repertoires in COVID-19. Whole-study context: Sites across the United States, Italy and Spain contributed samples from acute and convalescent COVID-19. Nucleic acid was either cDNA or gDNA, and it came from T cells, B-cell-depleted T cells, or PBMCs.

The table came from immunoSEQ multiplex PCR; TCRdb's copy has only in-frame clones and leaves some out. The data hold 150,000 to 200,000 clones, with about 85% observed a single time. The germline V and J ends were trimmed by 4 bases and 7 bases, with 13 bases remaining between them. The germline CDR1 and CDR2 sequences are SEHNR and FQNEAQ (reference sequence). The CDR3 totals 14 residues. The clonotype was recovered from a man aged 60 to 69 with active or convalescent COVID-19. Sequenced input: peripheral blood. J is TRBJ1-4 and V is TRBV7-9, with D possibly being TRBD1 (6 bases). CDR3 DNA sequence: TGTGCCAGCAGCTCGACAGGCCTGGGTGAAAAACTGTTTTTT. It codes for CASSSTGLGEKLFF.